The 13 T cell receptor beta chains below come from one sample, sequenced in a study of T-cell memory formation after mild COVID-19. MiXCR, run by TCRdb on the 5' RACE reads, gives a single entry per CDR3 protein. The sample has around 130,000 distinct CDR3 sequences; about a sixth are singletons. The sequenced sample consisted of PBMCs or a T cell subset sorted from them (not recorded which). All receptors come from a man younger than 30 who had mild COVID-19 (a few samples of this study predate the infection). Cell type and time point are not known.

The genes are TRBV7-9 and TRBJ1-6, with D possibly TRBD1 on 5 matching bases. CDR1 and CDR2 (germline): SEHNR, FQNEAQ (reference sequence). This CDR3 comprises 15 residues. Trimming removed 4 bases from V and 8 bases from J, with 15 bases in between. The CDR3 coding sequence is TGTGCCAGCAGCTCACATAATACAGGTTATTCACCCCTCCACTTT. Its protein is CASSSHNTGYSPLHF. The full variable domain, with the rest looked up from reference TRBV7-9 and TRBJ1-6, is DTGVSQNPRHKITKRGQNVTFRCDPISEHNRLYWYRQTLGQGPEFLTYFQNEAQLEKSRLLSDRFSAERPKGSFSTLEIQRTEQGDSAMYLCASSSHNTGYSPLHFGNGTRLTVT.

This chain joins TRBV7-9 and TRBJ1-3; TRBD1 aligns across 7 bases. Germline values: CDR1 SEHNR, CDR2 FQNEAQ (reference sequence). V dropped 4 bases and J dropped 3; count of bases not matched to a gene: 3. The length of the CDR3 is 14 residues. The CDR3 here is CASSYGDSGNTIYF. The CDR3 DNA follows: TGTGCCAGCAGCTATGGGGACAGTGGAAACACCATATATTTT.

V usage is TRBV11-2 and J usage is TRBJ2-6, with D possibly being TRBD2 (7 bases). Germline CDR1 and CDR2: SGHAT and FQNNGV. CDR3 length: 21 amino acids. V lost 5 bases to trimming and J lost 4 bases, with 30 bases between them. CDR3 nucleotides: TGTGCCAGCAGCAACTCGGCGGGGAGGGGACACGTGAGGGAGGGGGCCAACGTCCTGACTTTC. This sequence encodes CASSNSAGRGHVREGANVLTF. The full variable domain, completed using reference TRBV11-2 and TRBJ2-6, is EAGVAQSPRYKIIEKRQSVAFWCNPISGHATLYWYQQILGQGPKLLIQFQNNGVVDDSQLPKDRFSAERLKGVDSTLKIQPAKLEDSAVYLCASSNSAGRGHVREGANVLTFGAGSRLTVL.

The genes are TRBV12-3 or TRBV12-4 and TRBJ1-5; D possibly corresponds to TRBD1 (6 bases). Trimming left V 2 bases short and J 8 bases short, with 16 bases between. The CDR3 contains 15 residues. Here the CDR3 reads CASSLLVGGSEPQHF. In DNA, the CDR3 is TGTGCCAGCAGTTTATTGGTAGGGGGATCTGAGCCCCAGCATTTT.

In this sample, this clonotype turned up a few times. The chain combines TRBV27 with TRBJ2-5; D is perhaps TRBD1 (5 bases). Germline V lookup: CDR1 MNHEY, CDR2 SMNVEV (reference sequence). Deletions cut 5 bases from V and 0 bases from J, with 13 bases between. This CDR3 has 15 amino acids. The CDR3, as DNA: TGTGCCAGCAGTAAAACAGGAACGTACCAAGAGACCCAGTACTTC. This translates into CASSKTGTYQETQYF.

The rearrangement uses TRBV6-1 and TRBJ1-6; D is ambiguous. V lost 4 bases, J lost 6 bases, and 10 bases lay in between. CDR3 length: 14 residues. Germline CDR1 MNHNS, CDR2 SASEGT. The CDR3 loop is CASSVGEGNSPLHF. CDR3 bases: TGTGCCAGCAGTGTCGGGGAGGGTAATTCACCCCTCCACTTT.

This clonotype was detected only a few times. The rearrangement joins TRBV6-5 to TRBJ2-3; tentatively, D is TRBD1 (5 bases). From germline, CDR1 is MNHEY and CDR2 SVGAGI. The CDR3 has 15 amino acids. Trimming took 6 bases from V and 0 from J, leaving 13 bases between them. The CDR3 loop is CASSPRAISTDTQYF. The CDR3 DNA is TGTGCCAGCAGCCCCAGGGCGATTAGCACAGATACGCAGTATTTT.

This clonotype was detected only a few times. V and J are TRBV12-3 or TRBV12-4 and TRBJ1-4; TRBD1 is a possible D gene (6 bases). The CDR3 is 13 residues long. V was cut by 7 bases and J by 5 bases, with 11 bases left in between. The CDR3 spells CASKRTVNEKLFF. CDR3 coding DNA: TGTGCCAGCAAAAGGACAGTCAATGAAAAACTGTTTTTT.

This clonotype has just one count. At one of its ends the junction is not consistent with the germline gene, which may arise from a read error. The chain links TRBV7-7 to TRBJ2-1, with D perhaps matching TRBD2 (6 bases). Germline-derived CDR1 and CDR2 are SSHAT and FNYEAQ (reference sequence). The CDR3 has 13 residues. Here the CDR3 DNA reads TGTGCTAGCAGCTTAGAACGGGACTATGAGCAGTTCTTC. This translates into CASSLERDYEQFF.

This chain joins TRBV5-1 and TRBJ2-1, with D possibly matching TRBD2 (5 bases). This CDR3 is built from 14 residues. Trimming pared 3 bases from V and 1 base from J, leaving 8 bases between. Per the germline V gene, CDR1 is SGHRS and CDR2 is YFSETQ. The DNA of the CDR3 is TGCGCCAGCAGCTGGCCGGGGTCCTACAATGAGCAGTTCTTC. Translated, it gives CASSWPGSYNEQFF. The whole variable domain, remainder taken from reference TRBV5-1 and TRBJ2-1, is KAGVTQTPRYLIKTRGQQVTLSCSPISGHRSVSWYQQTPGQGLQFLFEYFSETQRNKGNFPGRFSGRQFSNSRSEMNVSTLELGDSALYLCASSWPGSYNEQFFGPGTRLTVL.

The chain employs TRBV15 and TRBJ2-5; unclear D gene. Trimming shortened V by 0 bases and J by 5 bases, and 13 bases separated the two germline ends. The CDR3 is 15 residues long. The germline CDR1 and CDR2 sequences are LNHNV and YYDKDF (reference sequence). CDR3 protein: CATSRDLVTAETQYF. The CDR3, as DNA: TGTGCCACCAGCAGAGATTTGGTCACCGCTGAGACCCAGTACTTC. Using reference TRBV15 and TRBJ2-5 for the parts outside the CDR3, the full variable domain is DAMVIQNPRYQVTQFGKPVTLSCSQTLNHNVMYWYQQKSSQAPKLLFHYYDKDFNNEADTPDNFQSRRPNTSFCFLDIRSPGLGDTAMYLCATSRDLVTAETQYFGPGTRLLVL.

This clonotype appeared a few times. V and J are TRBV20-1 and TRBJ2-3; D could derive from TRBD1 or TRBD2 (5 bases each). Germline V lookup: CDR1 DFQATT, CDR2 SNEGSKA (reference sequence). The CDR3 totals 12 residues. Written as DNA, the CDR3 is TGCAGCTCGGGACCCGTCACAGATACGCAGTATTTT. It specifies CSSGPVTDTQYF.

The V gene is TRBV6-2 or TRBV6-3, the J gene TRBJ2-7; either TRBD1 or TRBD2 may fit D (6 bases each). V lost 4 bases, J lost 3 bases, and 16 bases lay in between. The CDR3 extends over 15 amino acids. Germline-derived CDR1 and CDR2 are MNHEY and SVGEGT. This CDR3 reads CASSLRTGASYEQYV. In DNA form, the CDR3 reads TGTGCCAGCAGTTTGCGGACGGGGGCTAGCTACGAGCAGTACGTC.